This T cell receptor (beta chain) was captured in a study of cytotoxic CD8 clonotypes in ibrutinib-treated CLL (dated by TCRdb to about 2021). Study-level background: The cohort included roughly 15 treatment-naive and around 10 relapsed/refractory patients; around 18 were IGHV unmutated. Cryopreserved peripheral blood mononuclear cells were obtained prior to treatment, at the time of response, and at either disease progression or sustained remission. Partial responses were observed in about 25 patients and complete responses in 2; after a median follow-up of around 68 months, remission was maintained in roughly 14 patients and progression was observed in approximately 12. Longitudinal samples were obtainable from about 30% of the roughly 90 participants in the trial. Samples at response were collected after a median of around twelve months of treatment, with a range of 6 to 36 months. On average, each sample yielded around 250,000 productive templates and tens of thousands of productive rearrangements. Patients were still on ibrutinib when every remission and progressive disease sample was collected.

A MiSeq instrument was used for deep resolution sequencing, which targeted depths ranging from 1 in 1 million up to 1 in 200,000 T cells, with coverage averaging 10x for each clonotype. The immunoSEQ hsTCRB Kit was used to generate TCR beta libraries. Concerning the study's data processing: Data were analyzed with ImmunoSEQ Data Assistant and ImmunoSEQ Analyzer, with V, D and J genes assigned per IMGT definitions. Clonality, which ranges from 0 to 1, was calculated by subtracting the normalized Shannon entropy of productive rearrangement frequencies from one. Only overrepresented clonotypes making up at least 0.05% of the repertoire of each patient were included in the public clonotype analysis. Repertoires from approximately 13 age-matched healthy donors in immuneACCESS were used as clonality controls. TCRdb limited this immuneACCESS table to in-frame rearrangements with V and J called. A share of clones is missing; checked studies link under half to unresolved V genes, and the rest is unexplained. The V and J calls and clone size come from that table; D and trimming were worked out from the DNA. The sample table holds approximately 130,000 clones, of which 84% were seen once. The leading ten clones occupy less than 4% of the sample.

Points the paper makes about the study in general: Sampling times were not matched between sustained-remission and progressing patients, and lymph node repertoires were not studied. An increase in clonality was observed at ibrutinib response, with clonality remaining stable during sustained remission and falling back toward baseline at progression. Baseline clonality exceeded that of age-matched healthy donors and correlated strongly with circulating CD8+ T-cell counts. Public clonotypes were rare and either shrank or stayed stable during treatment, and the rise in clonality at ibrutinib response reflected expansion of private clonotypes.

Read against the paper, the sample's time point label means: approximately 25 months on ibrutinib. For TCR beta library preparation, around 1.9 micrograms of genomic DNA were extracted from the cryopreserved PBMCs. High-throughput TCR beta sequencing was performed on longitudinal blood samples from CLL patients receiving ibrutinib monotherapy. The patients were enrolled in a single-center, open-label phase 2 trial of ibrutinib monotherapy. The CDR3 spans 14 residues, from the cysteine through the phenylalanine. The sequence is cut down to CDR3 DNA, 42 bases in frame from base 1. Per the germline V gene, SGHTA is the CDR1 and FQGNSA is the CDR2. V gives up 3 bases and J gives up 6 bases, and the segment between their germline ends measures 9 bases. Notes on this clone: Its antigen is currently not known. Nothing much larger sits one base from this clone, and base qualities are not available.

This TCR was recovered from a human donor with chronic lymphocytic leukemia. The rearrangement joined TRBV7-2 to TRBJ1-6; possibly the D gene is TRBD1, per 5 matching bases. The sequenced sample was PBMCs, obtained after 24 months of ibrutinib treatment. At the DNA level, the sequence is TGTGCCAGCAGCTTCGACAGTAGTAATTCACCCCTCCACTTT. This is translated as CASSFDSSNSPLHF.